Described below is a single T cell receptor (beta chain) sequence and its context. This record comes from a study of blood T cell repertoires in COVID-19. Some clones are missing from TCRdb's copy, which holds only in-frame ones; the method was immunoSEQ multiplex PCR. This sample has some 530,000 clones, with approximately 91% found just once. CDR3 length: 15 residues. In germline, CDR1 is LNHDA, CDR2 SQIVND (reference sequence). V lost 6 bases and J 1 base, leaving 15 bases between the germline ends. This TCR derives from a woman aged 55 to 70 who had recovered from COVID-19. The rearrangement joins TRBV19 to TRBJ1-1; a weak D match, TRBD1 (5 bases). Sequencing was performed on PBMCs or T cells enriched from blood (not recorded which). The CDR3 is CASRGPSQQNTEAFF. In DNA form, the CDR3 reads TGTGCCAGTAGGGGGCCTTCTCAACAGAACACTGAAGCTTTCTTT.